The T cell receptor (beta chain) described here comes from a study of CXCR3-negative and CXCR3-positive naive CD8 T cells. Regarding the study as a whole: More hydrophobic TRB CDR3s were found in CXCR3-positive naive cells than in CXCR3-negative naive cells. CXCR3 expression partially decreased after cryopreservation; most assays used fresh PBMCs.

On this clonotype: Its antigen is undetermined.

Per the germline V gene, CDR1 is MNHEY and CDR2 is SMNVEV (reference sequence). The CDR3 consists of 14 residues. UMI-labeled TRB cDNA libraries were prepared by 5' RACE. TCRdb re-called the 5' RACE reads and gives one entry per CDR3 protein, without DNA. This sample contains 84,000 or so distinct CDR3 sequences. V is TRBV27 and J is TRBJ2-3; the D call from TCRdb, TRBD2, cannot be confirmed without DNA. This receptor was obtained from a human donor in good health. Some clones in this sample may be carry-over from other donors' samples. Sequences were obtained from naive CXCR3- CD8+ T cells from blood. Subset described: CD45RO-CCR7+CD27+CD95- naive CD8+ T cells lacking CXCR3 (TNR3-). The chain's CDR3 is CASSSRLDPDTQYF.